The 18 T cell receptor beta chains given below trace back to one sample, sequenced in a study of tumor and adjacent non-tumor tissue in lung cancer. This sample's RNA came from whole unsorted tissue. The library came from three nested PCR rounds adapted from ARM-PCR protocols. TCRdb independently ran MiXCR on the multiplex PCR reads; one entry per CDR3 protein. There are over 110,000 distinct CDR3 sequences in the sample; roughly 70% occur only once, and around a sixth lies in the top ten. The material sequenced was lung tumor tissue. The receptors derive from a man aged 60 to 69 with small cell lung cancer.

Note on this clonotype: The junction shows a germline mismatch at one end, possibly a read error. J is TRBJ2-1 and V is TRBV29-1; D uncertain. The CDR3 length is 15 residues. CDR1 is SQVTM, CDR2 ANQGSEA, per germline. Written as DNA, the CDR3 is TGCAGTGTCCACTCGGACGCTCAACTCTACAAAGAGCAGCTCTTC. Residues: CSVHSDAQLYKEQLF.

Details on this clonotype: A much bigger clone sits one base away, suggesting this may be a read error. This chain connects TRBV11-2 to TRBJ2-5; D is unclear. Germline loops: CDR1 SGHAT, CDR2 FQNNGV. Trimming left V 5 bases short and J 3 bases short, with 10 bases between. The CDR3 length is 13 residues. CDR3: CASSIGLEETQYF. CDR3 DNA sequence: TGTGCCAGCAGCATCGGCCTGGAAGAGACCCAGTACTTC.

As concerns this clonotype: A single base separates this from a much larger clone, so it may be a read error. This rearrangement joins TRBV6-6 to TRBJ1-1; 8 bases are shared with TRBD1. The CDR3 is 13 residues long. CDR1 is MNHNY and CDR2 is SVGAGI in the germline V gene (reference sequence). CDR3 nucleotides: TGTGCCAGCAGTTACTCGGACAGGGCCGGTGCTCTCTTT. Encoded protein: CASSYSDRAGALF.

To note about this clonotype: A much larger clone sits a single nucleotide away, making a read error possible. The rearrangement uses TRBV5-1 and TRBJ1-4; D unresolved. CDR1 and CDR2 from the germline V gene are SGHRS and YFSETQ. Trimming left V 6 bases short and J 3 bases short, with 12 bases between. The CDR3 consists of 14 residues. The CDR3 protein is CASNSGSANEKLFF. CDR3 bases: TGCGCCAGCAACTCCGGGAGTGCTAATGAAAAACTGTTTTTT.

This chain joins TRBV5-1 and TRBJ1-6; no definite D call. CDR1 and CDR2 (germline): SGHRS, YFSETQ. The CDR3 spans 14 residues. V was shortened by 3 bases and J by 7 bases, with 11 bases between the two germline ends. The CDR3 region is CASSSDGRNSPLHF. CDR3 coding DNA: TGCGCCAGCAGCTCCGACGGACGGAATTCACCCCTCCACTTT.

This clonotype was picked up one time. Germline and junction disagree at one end, which may indicate a read error. The chain joins TRBV4-1 to TRBJ2-7; D gene unclear. CDR1 and CDR2 (germline): MGHRA, YSYEKL. This CDR3 contains 13 residues. The chain's CDR3 is CASSLAESYVQYF. The CDR3 nucleotides read TGCGCCAGCAGCCTGGCGGAGAGCTACGTGCAGTACTTC.

This clonotype was counted between two and nine times. At one of its ends the junction is not consistent with the germline gene, which may arise from a read error. V gene TRBV11-3 combines with J gene TRBJ2-2; TRBD1 might be the D (5 bases). Germline CDR1 reads SGHNT; CDR2 reads YENEEA. This CDR3 contains 15 residues. CDR3 nucleotide sequence: TGTTCCAGCAGCCCAGACAGCTATTACATCGGGGAGCTGTTTTTT. Protein product: CSSSPDSYYIGELFF.

As for this clonotype: This could be a read error, since a much larger clone is one nucleotide away. The chain is built from TRBV12-3 or TRBV12-4 and TRBJ1-2; no firm D call. V was pared by 3 bases and J by 7 bases, with 9 bases between. CDR3 length equals 12 residues. In nucleotides, the CDR3 is TGTGCCAGCAGTTTTCAGGCTTCTGGCTACACCTTC. Translated: CASSFQASGYTF.

With respect to this clonotype: At one of its ends the junction is not consistent with the germline gene, which may arise from a read error. V is TRBV6-1 and J is TRBJ1-6; D is unclear. Germline CDR1 is MNHNS and CDR2 is SASEGT. CDR3 size: 14 residues. CDR3 residues: CANSEVGFGSPLHF. CDR3 bases: TGTGCCAACAGTGAAGTGGGTTTCGGGTCACCCCTCCACTTT.

J is TRBJ2-3 and V is TRBV6-1, with a weak D call TRBD1 (5 bases). The CDR3 covers 15 residues. Germline values: CDR1 MNHNS, CDR2 SASEGT. V was clipped by 1 base and J by 0 bases, with 8 bases between them. In nucleotides, the CDR3 is TGTGCCAGCAGTGAAGAGGGGTGGAGCACAGATACGCAGTATTTT. It encodes CASSEEGWSTDTQYF.

The sample holds a few counts of this clonotype. The J gene is TRBJ2-1, the V gene TRBV6-1; 14 nucleotides match TRBD2. J lost 2 bases, V lost 10 bases, and 10 bases had no gene match. The CDR3 spans 17 residues. CDR1 MNHNS and CDR2 SASEGT come from the germline V gene. As DNA, the CDR3 is TGTGCCACCCAGGGACTAGCGGGAGTGGCCACCTACAATGAGCAGTTCTTC. Translating gives CATQGLAGVATYNEQFF.

Notes on this clonotype: Mismatch with germline at one junction end may stem from a read error. The chain links TRBV6-2 or TRBV6-3 to TRBJ1-5; D is perhaps TRBD1 (5 bases). The CDR3 spans 15 residues. From germline, CDR1 is MNHEY and CDR2 SVGEGT. The chain's CDR3 is CSSIRQHPMDQPQHF. In DNA, the CDR3 is TGTTCCAGCATTCGACAGCATCCAATGGATCAGCCCCAGCATTTT.

This clonotype was detected many times. The chain joins TRBV12-3 or TRBV12-4 to TRBJ1-5; D is perhaps TRBD1 (5 bases). Trimming left V 4 bases short and J 4 bases short, with 5 bases between. The CDR3 has 12 residues. For the CDR3, the DNA is TGTGCCAGCAGTTGGGGGAATCAGCCCCAGCATTTT. It is translated as CASSWGNQPQHF.

A remark on this clonotype: The CDR3 carries no conserved terminal phenylalanine or tryptophan, so it likely arises from a read error. The rearrangement uses TRBV6-5 and TRBJ2-1; 7 nucleotides line up with TRBD2. The CDR3 has 18 amino acids. Germline CDR1 and CDR2: MNHEY and SVGAGI. With V trimmed by 5 bases and J by 1 base, 14 bases remained unmatched. This CDR3 reads CASSVRTRGKASYNEQFL. Here the CDR3 DNA reads TGTGCCAGCAGTGTCCGGACTAGAGGGAAGGCGTCCTACAATGAGCAGTTCCTC.

J is TRBJ2-3 and V is TRBV11-2; D possibly corresponds to TRBD1 (5 bases). CDR3 length: 16 amino acids. V shed 9 bases and J shed 3 bases, with 22 bases lying between them. Germline lookup yields CDR1 SGHAT and CDR2 FQNNGV. The CDR3 region is CARSPTLGRGTDTQYF. As DNA, the CDR3 is TGTGCCAGAAGCCCAACTCTAGGAAGGGGAACAGATACGCAGTATTTT.

Comments on this clonotype: This sequence may be a read error, since a much larger clone differs from it by one base. The CDR3 ends on some other residue instead of the conserved phenylalanine or tryptophan, so this is likely a read error. The chain joins TRBV6-2 or TRBV6-3 to TRBJ2-2; 14 bases map to TRBD2. This CDR3 contains 17 residues. Trimming removed 5 bases from V and 2 bases from J; junction bases left unmatched: 4. Germline CDR1 reads MNHEY; CDR2 reads SVGEGT. CDR3 nucleotides: TGTGCCAGCAGTCGACTAGCGGGAGGGCCCAACACCGGGGAGCTGTTTTAT. Its protein is CASSRLAGGPNTGELFY.

This clonotype was counted at least ten times. The chain joins TRBV6-1 to TRBJ2-5, with D tentatively TRBD2 (6 bases). This CDR3 contains 13 residues. Trimming pared 5 bases from V and 2 bases from J, leaving 9 bases between. From germline, CDR1 is MNHNS and CDR2 SASEGT. CDR3 DNA sequence: TGTGCCAGCAGTCGGGACTTACAAGAGACCCAGTACTTC. Residues: CASSRDLQETQYF.

As regards this clonotype: At one end the junction does not follow the germline gene, possibly because of a read error. The chain couples TRBV29-1 to TRBJ2-7; D might be TRBD1 or TRBD2, each matching 6 bases. The germline gives CDR1 SQVTM, CDR2 ANQGSEA. CDR3 length: 13 residues. In nucleotides, the CDR3 is TGCAGCGTTGAAGGGGGGGCCATATACGTGCAGTACTTC. Translated, it gives CSVEGGAIYVQYF.